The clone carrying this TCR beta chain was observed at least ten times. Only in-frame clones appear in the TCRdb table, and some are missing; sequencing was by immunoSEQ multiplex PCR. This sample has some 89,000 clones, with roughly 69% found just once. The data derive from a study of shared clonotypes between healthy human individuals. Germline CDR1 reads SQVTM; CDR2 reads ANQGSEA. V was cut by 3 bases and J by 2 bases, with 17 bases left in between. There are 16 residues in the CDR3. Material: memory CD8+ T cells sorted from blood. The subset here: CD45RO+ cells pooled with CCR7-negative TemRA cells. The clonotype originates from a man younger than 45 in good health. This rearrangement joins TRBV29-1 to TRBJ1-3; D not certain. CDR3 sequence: CSVDVGLRSPGNTIYF. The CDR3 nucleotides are TGCAGCGTTGACGTCGGGCTAAGGTCGCCTGGAAACACCATATATTTT.